This T cell receptor beta chain emerged from a study of blood T cell repertoires in COVID-19. Measured with immunoSEQ multiplex PCR; TCRdb has only the in-frame clones, and not every one. The table shows about 42,000 clones, with more than 80% occurring only once. The CDR3 is 15 amino acids. Germline-derived CDR1 and CDR2 are SGHKS and YYEKEE (reference sequence). Trimming cost V 1 base and J 7 bases; bases outside gene matches: 5. The sequenced material came from peripheral blood. This sequence was found in a man between 25 and 39 years old with active or convalescent COVID-19. The chain uses TRBV5-5 and TRBJ1-4; 9 bases agree with TRBD1. CDR3 loop: CASSLLWDRAEKLFF. The CDR3 bases are TGTGCCAGCAGCTTGCTTTGGGACAGGGCTGAAAAACTGTTTTTT. The complete variable domain, with remaining parts taken from reference TRBV5-5 and TRBJ1-4, reads DAGVTQSPTHLIKTRGQQVTLRCSPISGHKSVSWYQQVLGQGPQFIFQYYEKEERGRGNFPDRFSARQFPNYSSELNVNALLLGDSALYLCASSLLWDRAEKLFFGSGTQLSVL.